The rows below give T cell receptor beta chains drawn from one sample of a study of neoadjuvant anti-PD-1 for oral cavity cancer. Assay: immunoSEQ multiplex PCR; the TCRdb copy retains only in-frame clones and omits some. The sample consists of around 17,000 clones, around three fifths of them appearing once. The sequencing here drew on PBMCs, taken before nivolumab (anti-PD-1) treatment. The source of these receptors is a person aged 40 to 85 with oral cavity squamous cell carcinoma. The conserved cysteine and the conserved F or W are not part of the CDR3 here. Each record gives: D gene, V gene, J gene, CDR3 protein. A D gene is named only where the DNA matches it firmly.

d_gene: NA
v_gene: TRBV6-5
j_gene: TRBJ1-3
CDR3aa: ASAAGSGNTIY

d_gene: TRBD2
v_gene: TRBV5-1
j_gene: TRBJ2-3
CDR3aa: ASSWGLAVTKTSTDTQY

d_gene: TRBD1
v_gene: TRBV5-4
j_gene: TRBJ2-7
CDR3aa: ASSLSGGLSYEQY

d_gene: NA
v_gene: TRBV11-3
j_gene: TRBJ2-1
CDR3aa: ASSLGPEQF

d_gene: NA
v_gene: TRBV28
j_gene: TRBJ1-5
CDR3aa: ASSLVGGNQPQH

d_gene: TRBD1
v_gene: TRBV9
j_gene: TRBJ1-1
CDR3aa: ASSVGGTGEEAF

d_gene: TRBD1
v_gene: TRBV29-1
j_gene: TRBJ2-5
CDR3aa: SVEDPARGRKTQY

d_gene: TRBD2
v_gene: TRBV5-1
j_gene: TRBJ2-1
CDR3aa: ASSLGLADYNEQF

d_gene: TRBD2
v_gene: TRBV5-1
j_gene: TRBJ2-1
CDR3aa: ASSFGTNNEQF

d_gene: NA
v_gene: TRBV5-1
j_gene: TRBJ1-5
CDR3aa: ASSLAGIEPQH

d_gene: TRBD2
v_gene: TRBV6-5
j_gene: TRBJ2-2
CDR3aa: ASRTTGGQHGELF

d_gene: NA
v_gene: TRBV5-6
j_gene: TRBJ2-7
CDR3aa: ASSRGRNSYEQY

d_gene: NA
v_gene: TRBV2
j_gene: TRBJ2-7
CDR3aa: ASREGSPYEQY

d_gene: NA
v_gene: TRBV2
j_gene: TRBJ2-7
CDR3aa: ASKLQVVYEQY

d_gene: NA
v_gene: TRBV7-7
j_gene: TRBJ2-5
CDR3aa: ASSPQGETQY

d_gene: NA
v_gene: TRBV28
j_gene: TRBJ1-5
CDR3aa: ASSPLDLTGQPQH

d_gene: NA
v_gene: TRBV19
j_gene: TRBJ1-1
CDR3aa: ASRKGMNTEAF

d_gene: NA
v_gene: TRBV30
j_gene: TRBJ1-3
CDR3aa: AWGIGGNTIY

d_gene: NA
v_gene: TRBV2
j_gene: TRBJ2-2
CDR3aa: ASSEADITGELF

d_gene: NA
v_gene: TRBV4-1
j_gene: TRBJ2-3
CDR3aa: ASSQDLRDWADTQY

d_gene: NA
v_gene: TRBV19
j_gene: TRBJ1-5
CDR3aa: ASSPSGWGVQPQH

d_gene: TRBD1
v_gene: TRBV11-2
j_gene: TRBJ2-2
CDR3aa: ASSFRDRGQIGELF

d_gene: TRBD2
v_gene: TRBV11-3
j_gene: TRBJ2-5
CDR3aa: ASSLVSSGQQETQY

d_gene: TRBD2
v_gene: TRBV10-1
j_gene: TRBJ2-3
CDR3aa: ASSRLAGGTDTQY

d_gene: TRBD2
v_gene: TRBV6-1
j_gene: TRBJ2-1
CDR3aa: ASSAFGTSGVNEQF

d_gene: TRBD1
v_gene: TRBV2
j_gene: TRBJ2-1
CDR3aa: ASSEGQGDNEQF

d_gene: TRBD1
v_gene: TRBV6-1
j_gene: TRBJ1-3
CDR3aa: ASSPGTGEKDTIY

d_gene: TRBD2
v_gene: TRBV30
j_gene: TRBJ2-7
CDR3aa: AWSQGLAGVHEQY